Each of the 18 T cell receptor beta chains below was sequenced from the same sample in a study of T cells after yellow fever vaccination. Via MiXCR, TCRdb re-called the 5' RACE reads, giving one row per CDR3 protein. This table holds more than 65,000 distinct CDR3 sequences, roughly 15% found once. The starting material was CD8+ T cells not binding an NS4B(214-222) dextramer, sorted from PBMCs, obtained 20 to 25 days after the first yellow fever vaccination. The source is a man younger than 30 who received the YFV17D yellow fever vaccine.

This sequence joins TRBV5-1 and TRBJ1-4; 9 nucleotides match TRBD1. Germline loops: CDR1 SGHRS, CDR2 YFSETQ. The CDR3 is 17 amino acids. The junction had 10 bases not matched to a gene; V was cut back by 3 bases and J by 4 bases. In DNA form, the CDR3 reads TGCGCCAGCAGCTGGGACAGGGCCCTTACCAATAATGAAAAACTGTTTTTT. It specifies CASSWDRALTNNEKLFF.

This clonotype was picked up a small number of times. This CDR3 reads CASSHPPGQVFNEQFF. The DNA for the CDR3 is TGTGCCAGCAGCCACCCACCGGGACAGGTTTTCAATGAGCAGTTCTTC. The chain has TRBV14 and TRBJ2-1, with 8 bases matching TRBD1. The germline V gene has CDR1 SGHDN and CDR2 FVKESK. V lost 3 bases to trimming and J lost 6 bases; unmatched junction nucleotides: 10. This CDR3 contains 16 residues.

The chain carries TRBV4-1 and TRBJ2-7, with TRBD1 as a possible D gene (6 bases). V lost 1 base, J lost 6 bases, and 10 bases lay in between. Germline V gene data show CDR1 as MGHRA and CDR2 as YSYEKL. This CDR3 contains 13 residues. In DNA form, the CDR3 reads TGCGCCAGCAGCCAAGCGACAGGCGCCGAGCAGTACTTC. Translated, it gives CASSQATGAEQYF.

This clonotype was counted only a few times. The chain recombines TRBV29-1 with TRBJ2-2; perhaps TRBD1 as D (5 bases). The CDR3 extends over 14 amino acids. Trimming left V 4 bases short and J 1 base short, with 10 bases between. Per germline, CDR1 SQVTM and CDR2 ANQGSEA. The CDR3 DNA sequence: TGCAGCGTTGGTGCTCAGGGGAACACCGGGGAGCTGTTTTTT. Translated: CSVGAQGNTGELFF.

This clonotype was counted at least ten times. The CDR3 sequence is CASSRSGQANDEQFF. DNA for the CDR3: TGTGCCAGCAGTCGCTCGGGACAGGCAAACGATGAGCAGTTCTTC. The chain carries TRBV6-4 and TRBJ2-1; TRBD1 aligns across 8 bases. The junction had 11 bases not matched to a gene; V was cut back by 5 bases and J by 8 bases. The germline gives CDR1 MRHNA, CDR2 SNTAGT. This CDR3 spans 15 amino acids.

The chain recombines TRBV20-1 with TRBJ2-5, with D uncertain. V was cut by 1 base and J by 4 bases, with 13 bases left in between. The CDR3 extends over 14 amino acids. Germline V gives CDR1 DFQATT, CDR2 SNEGSKA (reference sequence). The CDR3 sequence is CSARVHIERETQYF. As DNA, the CDR3 is TGCAGTGCTAGAGTCCACATAGAACGAGAGACCCAGTACTTC.

The chain uses TRBV6-5 and TRBJ2-3, with 8 bases fitting TRBD1. The V and J ends lost 2 bases and 0 bases, in that order; junction bases with no gene match: 7. CDR3 length equals 17 residues. Per germline, CDR1 MNHEY and CDR2 SVGAGI. CDR3 coding DNA: TGTGCCAGCAGTTACCCGAGGACAGGGTCTAGCACAGATACGCAGTATTTT. Translating gives CASSYPRTGSSTDTQYF.

This clonotype was detected a few times. This rearrangement joins TRBV6-5 to TRBJ1-6; TRBD1 might be the D (5 bases). This CDR3 region has 14 residues. Trimming pared 5 bases from V and 10 bases from J, leaving 15 bases between. Germline CDR1 reads MNHEY; CDR2 reads SVGAGI. The CDR3 DNA reads as TGTGCCAGCAGTCAGGGAGCAGTTCGCTCACCCCTCCACTTT. Protein product: CASSQGAVRSPLHF.

This clonotype was recorded at least ten times. The chain joins TRBV12-3 or TRBV12-4 to TRBJ2-7; D gene ambiguous. The ends were cut back, 4 bases at V and 3 bases at J, with 10 bases in the middle. The length of the CDR3 is 13 residues. CDR3 amino acids: CASSWAGDYEQYF. The CDR3 DNA reads as TGTGCCAGCAGTTGGGCAGGCGACTACGAGCAGTACTTC.

The chain joins TRBV4-1 to TRBJ2-7, with D unclear. V shed 1 base and J shed 6 bases, with 10 bases lying between them. This CDR3 comprises 13 residues. Germline V gene data show CDR1 as MGHRA and CDR2 as YSYEKL. The CDR3 spells CASSQALGLEQYF. The DNA of the CDR3 is TGCGCCAGCAGCCAAGCCCTGGGTCTCGAGCAGTACTTC.

This clonotype came up a few times. The V gene is TRBV4-1, the J gene TRBJ2-2; D ambiguous. The CDR3 totals 14 residues. Trimming left V 3 bases short and J 1 base short, with 6 bases between. From germline, CDR1 is MGHRA and CDR2 YSYEKL. The CDR3 DNA follows: TGCGCCAGCAGCCACCAGAGGAACACCGGGGAGCTGTTTTTT. Translated, it gives CASSHQRNTGELFF.

The rearrangement joins TRBV24-1 to TRBJ2-2, with 9 bases matching TRBD1. The trim removed 5 bases at V and 6 bases at J, leaving 3 bases unmatched. This CDR3 comprises 14 residues. The germline V gene encodes CDR1 KGHDR and CDR2 SFDVKD. CDR3 region: CATSARQGAGELFF. The CDR3 DNA follows: TGTGCCACCAGTGCACGACAGGGGGCCGGGGAGCTGTTTTTT.

V is TRBV4-3 and J is TRBJ1-2; D uncertain. V dropped 0 bases and J dropped 1 base, with 6 bases sitting between them. Germline V gene lookup returns CDR1 LGHNA and CDR2 YSLEER. The CDR3 has 14 amino acids. In DNA, the CDR3 is TGCGCCAGCAGCCAAGACTCGGATAACTATGGCTACACCTTC. Protein: CASSQDSDNYGYTF.

The chain joins TRBV4-3 to TRBJ1-1; a weak D match, TRBD1 (5 bases). This CDR3 is built from 14 residues. Trimming shortened V by 5 bases and J by 5 bases, and 15 bases separated the two germline ends. Germline V gene sequence: CDR1 LGHNA, CDR2 YSLEER. CDR3 loop: CASSSAGGRTEAFF. DNA of the CDR3: TGCGCCAGCAGCTCCGCCGGGGGGAGGACTGAAGCTTTCTTT.

The rearrangement uses TRBV7-9 and TRBJ2-3; the match to TRBD1 covers 8 bases. J lost 0 bases, V lost 5 bases, and 7 bases had no gene match. The CDR3 covers 16 residues. In germline, CDR1 is SEHNR, CDR2 FQNEAQ (reference sequence). This chain's CDR3 is CASSPGTGPSTDTQYF. The CDR3 DNA reads TGTGCCAGCAGCCCAGGGACAGGACCTAGCACAGATACGCAGTATTTT.

This clonotype has just a few counts. The chain couples TRBV7-2 to TRBJ2-7; 7 bases are shared with TRBD1. From germline, CDR1 is SGHTA and CDR2 FQGNSA. The CDR3 sequence is 14 residues long. With V trimmed by 5 bases and J by 3 bases, 7 bases remained unmatched. The CDR3 is CASSPYSGGYEQYF. The CDR3 DNA reads as TGTGCCAGCAGCCCATACTCAGGGGGCTACGAGCAGTACTTC. The full variable domain, with the rest looked up from reference TRBV7-2 and TRBJ2-7, is GAGVSQSPSNKVTEKGKDVELRCDPISGHTALYWYRQSLGQGLEFLIYFQGNSAPDKSGLPSDRFSAERTGGSVSTLTIQRTQQEDSAVYLCASSPYSGGYEQYFGPGTRLTVT.

This clonotype was recorded a few times. The V gene is TRBV7-9, the J gene TRBJ2-3, with unresolved D. CDR3 length: 13 amino acids. Germline loops: CDR1 SEHNR, CDR2 FQNEAQ (reference sequence). V lost 3 bases and J 6 bases, leaving 10 bases between the germline ends. CDR3 region: CASSFSPTDTQYF. The CDR3 bases are TGTGCCAGCAGCTTTTCCCCCACGGATACGCAGTATTTT. Together with reference TRBV7-9 and TRBJ2-3, the CDR3 gives the full variable domain: DTGVSQNPRHKITKRGQNVTFRCDPISEHNRLYWYRQTLGQGPEFLTYFQNEAQLEKSRLLSDRFSAERPKGSFSTLEIQRTEQGDSAMYLCASSFSPTDTQYFGPGTRLTVL.

The rearrangement links TRBV11-1 to TRBJ2-2; no definite D call. Trimming stripped 1 base from V and 1 base from J, with 13 bases between. CDR3 length: 17 amino acids. Germline loops: CDR1 SGHAT, CDR2 FQDESV (reference sequence). CDR3 DNA sequence: TGTGCCAGCAGCTTAGAGGTTTTGGCGGAGAACACCGGGGAGCTGTTTTTT. Translated, it gives CASSLEVLAENTGELFF.